This entry lists 14 T cell receptor beta chains sequenced from one sample in a study of T cell responses to AZD1222 COVID-19 vaccine. Clones were sequenced by immunoSEQ multiplex PCR, and TCRdb holds only the in-frame ones, with some missing. This table holds under 70,000 clones, around 75% found once. This sample comprised peripheral blood, obtained on day 0 of AZD1222 vaccination. The receptors derive from an adult in good health.

This clone was observed a handful of times. The chain joins TRBV5-5 to TRBJ2-7; 7 bases map to TRBD1. Losses at the gene ends were 4 bases for V and 3 bases for J; bases not matched to a gene: 7. Germline V CDR1 and CDR2: SGHKS, YYEKEE (reference sequence). This CDR3 is built from 14 residues. The CDR3 here is CASSPIDRDYEQYF. The CDR3 DNA is TGTGCCAGCAGCCCGATCGACAGGGACTACGAGCAGTACTTC.

The chain recombines TRBV10-3 with TRBJ2-7; D is unresolved. CDR3 length: 12 amino acids. Germline V lookup: CDR1 ENHRY, CDR2 SYGVKD. Deletions cut 5 bases from V and 0 bases from J, with 5 bases between. The DNA for the CDR3 is TGTGCCATCAGTCAGAGCTCCTACGAGCAGTACTTC. The encoded protein is CAISQSSYEQYF.

The chain recombines TRBV19 with TRBJ2-3, with unresolved D. The V end was cut by 5 bases, the J end by 4 bases, with 10 bases between. The CDR3 runs to 13 residues. CDR1 LNHDA and CDR2 SQIVND come from the germline V gene (reference sequence). Here the CDR3 DNA reads TGTGCCAGTAGTGTTCCGGGTGCAGATACGCAGTATTTT. It codes for CASSVPGADTQYF.

This chain joins TRBV20-1 and TRBJ2-7; 8 nucleotides agree with TRBD1. The ends lost 3 bases at V and 2 bases at J; junction bases unmatched: 6. CDR1 is DFQATT and CDR2 is SNEGSKA in the germline V gene (reference sequence). The CDR3 is made up of 14 amino acids. This chain's CDR3 is CSASRTGSTYEQYF. The CDR3 coding sequence is TGCAGTGCTAGTAGGACAGGGTCGACCTACGAGCAGTACTTC.

The gene calls are TRBV30 and TRBJ1-1; no reliable D call. Trimming removed 0 bases at V and 1 base at J, with 9 bases between. The CDR3 is 14 amino acids. Germline assignment: CDR1 GTSNPN and CDR2 SVGIG (reference sequence). The CDR3 DNA reads as TGTGCCTGGAGTGTAGTTGAGGGGAACACTGAAGCTTTCTTT. Translation gives CAWSVVEGNTEAFF.

The rearrangement joins TRBV7-3 to TRBJ1-6; no clear D gene. The V and J ends lost 2 bases and 7 bases respectively, with 9 bases between them. Germline CDR1 is SGHTA and CDR2 is FQGTGA. The CDR3 is 14 amino acids. This chain's CDR3 is CASSLGVTNSPLHF. The CDR3 DNA sequence: TGTGCCAGCAGCTTAGGAGTTACCAATTCACCCCTCCACTTT.

This chain uses TRBV7-3 with TRBJ2-7; D unclear. The ends were cut back, 5 bases at V and 9 bases at J, with 17 bases in the middle. This CDR3 is 13 amino acids long. Germline-derived CDR1 and CDR2 are SGHTA and FQGTGA. The DNA for the CDR3 is TGTGCCAGCAGCGATGACCCTATGGGTTGGCAGTACTTC. It encodes CASSDDPMGWQYF.

The V call is TRBV30, the J call TRBJ1-5; D perhaps matches TRBD1 (6 bases). V lost 3 bases and J 2 bases, leaving 14 bases between the germline ends. This CDR3 region has 15 residues. CDR1 and CDR2 (germline): GTSNPN, SVGIG (reference sequence). The CDR3 nucleotides read TGTGCCTGGAGGGTACAGGGTTTCGGCAATCAGCCCCAGCATTTT. Its protein is CAWRVQGFGNQPQHF.

The chain couples TRBV7-2 to TRBJ1-2; 9 bases map to TRBD1. The germline gives CDR1 SGHTA, CDR2 FQGNSA. Trimming removed 5 bases from V and 5 bases from J; junction bases left unmatched: 3. This CDR3 comprises 13 residues. The CDR3 region is CASSAGQGYGYTF. The DNA of the CDR3 is TGTGCCAGCAGCGCGGGACAGGGATATGGCTACACCTTC. The full variable domain, its missing parts supplied by reference TRBV7-2 and TRBJ1-2, is GAGVSQSPSNKVTEKGKDVELRCDPISGHTALYWYRQSLGQGLEFLIYFQGNSAPDKSGLPSDRFSAERTGGSVSTLTIQRTQQEDSAVYLCASSAGQGYGYTFGSGTRLTVV.

The chain carries TRBV7-3 and TRBJ2-5; TRBD2 might be the D (7 bases). The CDR3 length is 13 residues. Per germline, CDR1 SGHTA and CDR2 FQGTGA. V gave up 5 bases and J gave up 2 bases, with 9 bases separating them. CDR3 DNA sequence: TGTGCCAGCAGCCGGGGGGCTCAAGAGACCCAGTACTTC. It encodes CASSRGAQETQYF.

The chain couples TRBV2 to TRBJ1-4, with D possibly TRBD1 on 5 matching bases. CDR1 SNHLY and CDR2 FYNNEI come from the germline V gene. V lost 1 base, J lost 4 bases, and 13 bases lay in between. The CDR3 spans 16 residues. The CDR3 sequence: CASSEGGYAFNEKLFF. The CDR3 DNA is TGTGCCAGCAGTGAAGGGGGGTATGCCTTTAATGAAAAACTGTTTTTT.

V and J are TRBV4-1 and TRBJ1-1; TRBD1 is a possible D gene (5 bases). This CDR3 is built from 14 residues. Germline V gene sequence: CDR1 MGHRA, CDR2 YSYEKL. Trimming pared 4 bases from V and 1 base from J, leaving 10 bases between. CDR3 sequence: CASSLLQGNTEAFF. DNA for the CDR3: TGCGCCAGCAGCCTACTCCAGGGGAACACTGAAGCTTTCTTT.

The V and J genes are TRBV7-2 and TRBJ1-2, with TRBD1 matching 12 bases. Germline CDR1 SGHTA, CDR2 FQGNSA. V shed 7 bases and J 4 bases; nucleotides not matched to a gene: 13. This CDR3 contains 17 residues. In nucleotides, the CDR3 is TGTGCCAGCAACCCCGGGACAGGGGGCCAGGATTCCTATGGCTACACCTTC. This encodes CASNPGTGGQDSYGYTF.

This clone has more than one count but fewer than ten. This chain connects TRBV7-2 to TRBJ2-7; TRBD1 matches at 9 bases. After removal of 5 bases from V and 3 bases from J, the junction contained 5 bases not matched to a gene. Germline lookup yields CDR1 SGHTA and CDR2 FQGNSA. This CDR3 is 14 amino acids long. The CDR3 is CASSLAGQGYEQYF. DNA of the CDR3: TGTGCCAGCAGCCTGGCGGGACAGGGCTACGAGCAGTACTTC.